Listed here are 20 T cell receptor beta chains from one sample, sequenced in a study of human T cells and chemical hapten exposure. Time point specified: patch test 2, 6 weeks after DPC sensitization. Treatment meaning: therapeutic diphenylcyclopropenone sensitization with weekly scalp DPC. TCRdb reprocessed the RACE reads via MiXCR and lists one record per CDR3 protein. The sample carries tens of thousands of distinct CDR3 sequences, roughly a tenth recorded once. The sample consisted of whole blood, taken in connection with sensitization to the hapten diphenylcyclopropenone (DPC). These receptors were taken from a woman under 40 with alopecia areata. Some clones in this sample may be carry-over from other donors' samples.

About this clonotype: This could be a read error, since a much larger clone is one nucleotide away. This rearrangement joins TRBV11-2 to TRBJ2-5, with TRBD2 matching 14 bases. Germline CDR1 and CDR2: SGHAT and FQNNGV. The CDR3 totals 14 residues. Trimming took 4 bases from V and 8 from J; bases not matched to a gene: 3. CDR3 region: CASSSTSGGVTQYF. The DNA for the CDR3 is TGTGCCAGCAGCTCGACTAGCGGGGGGGTAACCCAGTACTTC.

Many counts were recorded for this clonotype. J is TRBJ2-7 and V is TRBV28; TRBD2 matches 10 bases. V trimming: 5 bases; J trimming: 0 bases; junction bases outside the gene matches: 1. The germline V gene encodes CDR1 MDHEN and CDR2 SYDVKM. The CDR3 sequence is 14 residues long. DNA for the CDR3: TGTGCCAGCAGTCTAGCGGGGGTCTCCTACGAGCAGTACTTC. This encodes CASSLAGVSYEQYF. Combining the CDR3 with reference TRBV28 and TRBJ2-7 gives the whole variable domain DVKVTQSSRYLVKRTGEKVFLECVQDMDHENMFWYRQDPGLGLRLIYFSYDVKMKEKGDIPEGYSVSREKKERFSLILESASTNQTSMYLCASSLAGVSYEQYFGPGTRLTVT.

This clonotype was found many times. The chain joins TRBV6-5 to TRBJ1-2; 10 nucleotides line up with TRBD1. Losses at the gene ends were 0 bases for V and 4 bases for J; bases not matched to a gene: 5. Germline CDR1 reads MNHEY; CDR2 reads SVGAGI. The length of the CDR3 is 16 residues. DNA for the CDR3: TGTGCCAGCAGTTACTCGGGACAGGGGCTTCGCTATGGCTACACCTTC. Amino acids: CASSYSGQGLRYGYTF.

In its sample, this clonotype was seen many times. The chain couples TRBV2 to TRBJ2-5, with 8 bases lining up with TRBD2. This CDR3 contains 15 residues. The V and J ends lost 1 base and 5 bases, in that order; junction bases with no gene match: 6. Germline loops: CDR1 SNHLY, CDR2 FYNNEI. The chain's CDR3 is CASSEGLARVETQYF. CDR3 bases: TGTGCCAGCAGTGAAGGACTAGCGAGGGTGGAGACCCAGTACTTC.

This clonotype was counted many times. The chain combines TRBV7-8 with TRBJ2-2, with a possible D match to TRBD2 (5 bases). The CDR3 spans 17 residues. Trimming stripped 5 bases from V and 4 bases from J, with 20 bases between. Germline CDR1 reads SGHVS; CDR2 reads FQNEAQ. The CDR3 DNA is TGTGCCAGCAGCCCCCGGGGTAGTTTGCTTGGCACCGGGGAGCTGTTTTTT. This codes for CASSPRGSLLGTGELFF. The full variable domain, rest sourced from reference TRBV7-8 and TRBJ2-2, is GAGVSQSPRYKVAKRGQDVALRCDPISGHVSLFWYQQALGQGPEFLTYFQNEAQLDKSGLPSDRFFAERPEGSVSTLKIQRTQQEDSAVYLCASSPRGSLLGTGELFFGEGSRLTVL.

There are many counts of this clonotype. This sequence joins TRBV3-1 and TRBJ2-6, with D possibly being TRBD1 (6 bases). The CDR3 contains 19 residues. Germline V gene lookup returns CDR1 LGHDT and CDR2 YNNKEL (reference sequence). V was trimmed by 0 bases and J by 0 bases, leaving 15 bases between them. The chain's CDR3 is CASSQDFGDTFSGANVLTF. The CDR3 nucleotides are TGTGCCAGCAGCCAAGATTTTGGGGACACCTTCTCTGGGGCCAACGTCCTGACTTTC.

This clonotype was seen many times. The CDR3 loop is CASSYSRSYEQYF. The CDR3 bases are TGTGCCAGCAGTTACTCGAGGTCCTACGAGCAGTACTTC. This chain connects TRBV6-2 or TRBV6-3 to TRBJ2-7, with D uncertain. There are 13 residues in the CDR3. Trimming left V 0 bases short and J 1 base short, with 4 bases between. Germline V gene data show CDR1 as MNHEY and CDR2 as SVGEGT.

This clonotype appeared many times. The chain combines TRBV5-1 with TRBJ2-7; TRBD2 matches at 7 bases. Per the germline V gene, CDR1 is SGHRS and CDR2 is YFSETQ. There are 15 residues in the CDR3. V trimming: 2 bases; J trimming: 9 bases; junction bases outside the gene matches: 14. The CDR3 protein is CASSFLAGDPLGQYF. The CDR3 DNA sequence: TGCGCCAGCAGCTTCCTCGCGGGAGACCCTTTGGGGCAGTACTTC. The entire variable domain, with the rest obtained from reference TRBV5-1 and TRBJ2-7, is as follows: KAGVTQTPRYLIKTRGQQVTLSCSPISGHRSVSWYQQTPGQGLQFLFEYFSETQRNKGNFPGRFSGRQFSNSRSEMNVSTLELGDSALYLCASSFLAGDPLGQYFGPGTRLTVT.

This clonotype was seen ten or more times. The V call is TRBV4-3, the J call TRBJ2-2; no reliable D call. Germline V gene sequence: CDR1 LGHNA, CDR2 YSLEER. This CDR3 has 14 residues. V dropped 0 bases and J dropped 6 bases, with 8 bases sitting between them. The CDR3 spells CASSQDWSAGELFF. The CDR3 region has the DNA TGCGCCAGCAGCCAAGATTGGAGTGCCGGGGAGCTGTTTTTT.

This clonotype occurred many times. The CDR3 DNA is TGTGCCAGCAGTACACGTTCGACAGGCTCCGGACAGCCCCAGCATTTT. Amino acids: CASSTRSTGSGQPQHF. The chain recombines TRBV12-3 or TRBV12-4 with TRBJ1-5, with a tentative D call TRBD1 (6 bases). Trimming removed 5 bases from V and 7 bases from J, with 21 bases in between. The length of the CDR3 is 16 residues.

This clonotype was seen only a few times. The DNA of the CDR3 is TGTGCCAGCAGCTTAGATCTCCCAGGGACAGGTGAAAAACTGTTTTTT. Translating gives CASSLDLPGTGEKLFF. V is TRBV11-2 and J is TRBJ1-4; 8 bases are a match to TRBD1. Germline values: CDR1 SGHAT, CDR2 FQNNGV. Trimming at V came to 0 bases and at J to 7 bases, leaving 7 bases not matched to a gene. The CDR3 covers 16 residues.

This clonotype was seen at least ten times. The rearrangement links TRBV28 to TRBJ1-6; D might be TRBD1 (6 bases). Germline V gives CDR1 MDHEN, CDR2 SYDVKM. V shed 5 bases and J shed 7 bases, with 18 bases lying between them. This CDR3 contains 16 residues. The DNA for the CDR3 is TGTGCCAGCAGTCAGGACAGTTACGGAACAAATTCACCCCTCCACTTT. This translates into CASSQDSYGTNSPLHF.

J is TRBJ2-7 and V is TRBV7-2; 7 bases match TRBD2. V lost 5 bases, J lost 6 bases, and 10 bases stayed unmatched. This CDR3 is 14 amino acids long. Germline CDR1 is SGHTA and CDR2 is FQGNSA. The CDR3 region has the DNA TGTGCCAGCAGCCCCCCTCGGGGGGAGGGCGAGCAGTACTTC. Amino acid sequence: CASSPPRGEGEQYF.

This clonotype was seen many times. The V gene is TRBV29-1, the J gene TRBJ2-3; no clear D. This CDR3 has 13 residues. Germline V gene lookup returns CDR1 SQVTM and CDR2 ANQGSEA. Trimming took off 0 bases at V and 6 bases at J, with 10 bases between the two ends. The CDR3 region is CSVEEQLDDTQYF. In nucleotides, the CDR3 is TGCAGCGTTGAAGAACAGTTGGATGATACGCAGTATTTT.

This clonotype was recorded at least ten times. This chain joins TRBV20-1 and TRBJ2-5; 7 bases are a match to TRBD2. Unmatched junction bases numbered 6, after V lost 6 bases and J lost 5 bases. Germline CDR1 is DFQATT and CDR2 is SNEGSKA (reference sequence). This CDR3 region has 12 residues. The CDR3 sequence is CSAPGGTETQYF. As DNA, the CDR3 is TGCAGTGCACCGGGGGGAACGGAGACCCAGTACTTC.

The chain's CDR3 is CSARAGGKGGEQFF. The CDR3 DNA follows: TGCAGTGCTAGAGCTGGGGGTAAAGGGGGTGAGCAGTTCTTC. The genes are TRBV20-1 and TRBJ2-1; a possible D gene is TRBD1 (6 bases). Germline V gene lookup returns CDR1 DFQATT and CDR2 SNEGSKA (reference sequence). This CDR3 is 14 amino acids long. The V gene lost 1 base and the J gene lost 9 bases, with 16 bases spanning the gap.

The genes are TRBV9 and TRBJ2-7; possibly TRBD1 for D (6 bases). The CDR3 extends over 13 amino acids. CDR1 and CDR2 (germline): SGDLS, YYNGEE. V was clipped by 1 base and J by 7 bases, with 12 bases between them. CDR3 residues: CASSVSQGKEQYF. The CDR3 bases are TGTGCCAGCAGCGTATCCCAGGGGAAGGAGCAGTACTTC.

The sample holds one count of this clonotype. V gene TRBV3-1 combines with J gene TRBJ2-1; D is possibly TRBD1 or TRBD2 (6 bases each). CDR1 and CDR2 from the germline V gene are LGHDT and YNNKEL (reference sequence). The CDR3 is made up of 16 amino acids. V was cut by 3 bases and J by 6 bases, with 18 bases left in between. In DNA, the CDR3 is TGTGCCAGCAGCCAGAGGGGGGAGGAAGCCCTCAATGAGCAGTTCTTC. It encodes CASSQRGEEALNEQFF.

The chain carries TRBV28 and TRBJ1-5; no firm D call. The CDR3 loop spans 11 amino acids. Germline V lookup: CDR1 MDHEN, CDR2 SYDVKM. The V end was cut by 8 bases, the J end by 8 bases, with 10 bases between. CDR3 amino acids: CASGQAKPQHF. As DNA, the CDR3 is TGTGCCAGCGGGCAAGCCAAGCCCCAGCATTTT.

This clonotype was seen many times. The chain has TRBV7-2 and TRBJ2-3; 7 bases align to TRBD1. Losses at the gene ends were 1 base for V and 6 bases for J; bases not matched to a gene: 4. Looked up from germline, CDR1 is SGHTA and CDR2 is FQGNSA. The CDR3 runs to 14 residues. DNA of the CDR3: TGTGCCAGCAGCTTAGGCCAGGGGGTCGATACGCAGTATTTT. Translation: CASSLGQGVDTQYF.